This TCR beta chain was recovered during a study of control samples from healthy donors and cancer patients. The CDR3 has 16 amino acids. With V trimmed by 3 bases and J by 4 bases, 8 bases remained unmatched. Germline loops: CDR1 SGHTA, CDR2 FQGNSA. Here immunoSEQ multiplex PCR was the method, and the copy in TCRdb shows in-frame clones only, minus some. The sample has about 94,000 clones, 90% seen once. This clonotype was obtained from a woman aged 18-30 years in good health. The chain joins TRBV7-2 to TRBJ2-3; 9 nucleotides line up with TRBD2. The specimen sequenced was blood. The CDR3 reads CASSFRSGGLADTQYF. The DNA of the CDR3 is TGTGCCAGCAGCTTTCGTAGCGGGGGTCTCGCAGATACGCAGTATTTT.